The 2 T cell receptor beta chains below come from one sample, sequenced in a study of neurological immune-mediated disorders. TCRdb analysed the 5' RACE reads with MiXCR anew, one entry per CDR3 protein. The sample consists of 50,000 or so distinct CDR3 sequences, roughly 15% of them appearing once. Sequenced material: PBMCs. The receptors shown here come from a man aged 55-75 years in good health.

Details on this clonotype: A much larger clone lies one base from this, so it may be a read error. The chain has TRBV10-3 and TRBJ2-4; D gene unclear. Germline values: CDR1 ENHRY, CDR2 SYGVKD. There are 15 residues in the CDR3. CDR3 sequence: CVISESASVAHIQYF. CDR3 bases: TGTGTCATCAGTGAGTCTGCCTCCGTAGCACACATTCAGTACTTC.

This clonotype was seen at least ten times. V usage is TRBV5-1 and J usage is TRBJ1-1; possibly TRBD1 for D (5 bases). CDR1 SGHRS and CDR2 YFSETQ come from the germline V gene. There are 14 residues in the CDR3. V was pared by 4 bases and J by 1 base, with 11 bases between. As DNA, the CDR3 is TGCGCCAGCAGCCGGGACCCGGGGAACACTGAAGCTTTCTTT. It translates to CASSRDPGNTEAFF.